These 9 T cell receptor beta chains share one sample of origin, sequenced in a study of blood T cell repertoires in COVID-19 (dated by TCRdb to between 2020 and 2021). The library was built by means of the immunoSEQ multiplex PCR assay. The immuneACCESS repertoire file appears here via TCRdb, limited to in-frame rearrangements. These files lack a portion of the clones; in checked studies, under half of the deficit traces to unresolved V genes, and the cause of the others is not known. Counted in this sample were 95,000 to 150,000 clones; around two thirds of them appeared once. Over 2% of the sample goes to the ten largest clones. Sequenced sample: peripheral blood. The receptors come from a woman between 65 and 79 years old with acute or convalescent COVID-19.

The V call is TRBV28, the J call TRBJ2-1; 8 bases map to TRBD1. Germline V gives CDR1 MDHEN, CDR2 SYDVKM. With 6 bases clipped from V and 4 bases from J, the junction kept 11 bases outside the gene matches. CDR3 size: 16 residues. The CDR3 bases are TGTGCCAGCAGGCGGCAGGGGGCTGGGGTTTACAATGAGCAGTTCTTC. Protein: CASRRQGAGVYNEQFF.

CDR3: CASSLIRTTGETQYF. CDR3 bases: TGTGCCAGCAGCTTAATACGGACCACGGGGGAGACCCAGTACTTC. The V call is TRBV5-8, the J call TRBJ2-5; D is perhaps TRBD2 (5 bases). This CDR3 has 15 amino acids. With 2 bases removed from V and 5 bases from J, the gap between germline ends came to 16 bases. Germline values: CDR1 SGHTS, CDR2 YDEGEE.

The CDR3 loop is CASSEMAGASSYEQYF. CDR3 bases: TGTGCCAGCAGTGAAATGGCGGGGGCCTCCTCCTACGAGCAGTACTTC. The chain couples TRBV6-1 to TRBJ2-7; perhaps TRBD2 as D (7 bases). Per the germline V gene, CDR1 is MNHNS and CDR2 is SASEGT. V lost 2 bases and J lost 0, with 14 bases in between. There are 16 residues in the CDR3.

The sample holds a few counts of this clone. CDR3 DNA sequence: TGTGCCAGCAGCTTAGCCCGTGAGCAGTTCTTC. It translates to CASSLAREQFF. This sequence joins TRBV7-9 and TRBJ2-1; D uncertain. Trimming pared 0 bases from V and 9 bases from J, leaving 3 bases between. The CDR3 runs to 11 residues. Germline CDR1 reads SEHNR; CDR2 reads FQNEAQ (reference sequence).

DNA for the CDR3: TGTGCCAGCAGTTACAAGACAGGGCGAAGTGGCTACACCTTC. It codes for CASSYKTGRSGYTF. V gene TRBV6-5 combines with J gene TRBJ1-2; TRBD1 matches at 7 bases. Germline V gene sequence: CDR1 MNHEY, CDR2 SVGAGI. V dropped 2 bases and J dropped 7; count of bases not matched to a gene: 7. This CDR3 region has 14 residues.

This clone has a count of ten or more. The rearrangement links TRBV29-1 to TRBJ1-6, with D possibly TRBD1 on 6 matching bases. The CDR3 is 13 residues long. Germline CDR1 SQVTM, CDR2 ANQGSEA. Between the trimmed V and J ends, which lost 7 bases and 7 bases, there was a span of 14 bases. The CDR3 sequence: CSGHRAGNSPLHF. The CDR3 DNA follows: TGCAGCGGACACAGGGCAGGAAATTCACCCCTCCACTTT.

This rearrangement joins TRBV6-5 to TRBJ1-6; no clear D. CDR1 MNHEY and CDR2 SVGAGI come from the germline V gene. Trimming cost V 7 bases and J 5 bases, with 15 bases left between them. The CDR3 consists of 15 residues. DNA for the CDR3: TGTGCCAGCACCATCCTGGACGGGAATAATTCACCCCTCCACTTT. It codes for CASTILDGNNSPLHF.

The rearrangement joins TRBV3-1 (or the pseudogene TRBV3-2) to TRBJ2-3, with 13 bases identical to TRBD2. Germline values: CDR1 LGHDT, CDR2 YNNKEL (reference sequence). The CDR3 is 15 amino acids. Unmatched junction bases numbered 2, after V lost 6 bases and J lost 2 bases. The DNA for the CDR3 is TGTGCCAGCAGGGGACTAGCGGGGCTCACAGATACGCAGTATTTT. Protein sequence: CASRGLAGLTDTQYF.

V usage is TRBV3-1 (or the pseudogene TRBV3-2) and J usage is TRBJ1-1; weak D call: TRBD1 (5 bases). In germline, CDR1 is LGHDT, CDR2 YNNKEL (reference sequence). The CDR3 is 16 residues long. V dropped 4 bases and J dropped 5 bases, with 20 bases sitting between them. DNA of the CDR3: TGTGCCAGCAGCCCCCAAGGGCAGGGTTACAGGACTGAAGCTTTCTTT. Protein product: CASSPQGQGYRTEAFF.